What follows are 26 T cell receptor beta chains derived from one specimen sequenced in a study of technical replicates of blood from several donors (TCRdb year 2017). The library was obtained by the immunoSEQ multiplex PCR assay. In its TCRdb copy, this immuneACCESS table keeps in-frame sequences only and misses some clones. Where compared with another copy, unresolved V genes explain less than half of these, and the others have no known cause. The sample table shows about 14,000 clones, and around 80% are seen once. The ten largest clones add up to around 11% of the sample. Material: PBMCs. All receptors come from a human donor in good health.

This clone has only a few counts. The chain has TRBV30 and TRBJ2-2, with 9 nucleotides matching TRBD1. The length of the CDR3 is 14 residues. V lost 1 base to trimming and J lost 5 bases; unmatched junction nucleotides: 2. Germline CDR1 and CDR2: GTSNPN and SVGIG (reference sequence). The CDR3 sequence is CAWSAGQGTGELFF. The CDR3, as DNA: TGTGCCTGGAGTGCCGGACAGGGGACCGGGGAGCTGTTTTTT.

The chain recombines TRBV28 with TRBJ1-5; 7 bases map to TRBD1. CDR1 and CDR2 (germline): MDHEN, SYDVKM. This CDR3 has 15 amino acids. The trim removed 5 bases at V and 3 bases at J, leaving 7 bases unmatched. The CDR3 protein is CASSTGTALNQPQHF. DNA of the CDR3: TGTGCCAGCAGTACCGGGACAGCACTCAATCAGCCCCAGCATTTT.

The V call is TRBV2, the J call TRBJ2-3; D call uncertain. Germline V gene data show CDR1 as SNHLY and CDR2 as FYNNEI. The V gene lost 4 bases and the J gene lost 2 bases, with 7 bases spanning the gap. The CDR3 is 13 amino acids. The DNA for the CDR3 is TGTGCCAGCAGTGCAGGCAACACAGATACGCAGTATTTT. It yields the protein CASSAGNTDTQYF. Full variable domain (missing parts from reference TRBV2 and TRBJ2-3): EPEVTQTPSHQVTQMGQEVILRCVPISNHLYFYWYRQILGQKVEFLVSFYNNEISEKSEIFDDQFSVERPDGSNFTLKIRSTKLEDSAMYFCASSAGNTDTQYFGPGTRLTVL.

The genes are TRBV28 and TRBJ1-5, with TRBD1 matching over 12 bases. This CDR3 is built from 18 residues. Germline lookup yields CDR1 MDHEN and CDR2 SYDVKM. V dropped 6 bases and J dropped 1; count of bases not matched to a gene: 10. This CDR3 is CASRPPGQGAWSNQPQHF. CDR3 in DNA: TGTGCCAGCAGGCCTCCGGGACAGGGGGCGTGGAGCAATCAGCCCCAGCATTTT.

The chain combines TRBV7-9 with TRBJ2-7; TRBD2 might be the D (5 bases). Trimming took 4 bases from V and 3 from J, leaving 13 bases between them. CDR3 length: 14 residues. Germline CDR1 reads SEHNR; CDR2 reads FQNEAQ (reference sequence). CDR3 loop: CASSSTGVIYEQYF. The CDR3 coding sequence is TGTGCCAGCAGCTCCACCGGGGTAATCTACGAGCAGTACTTC.

The chain joins TRBV5-1 to TRBJ1-4; 7 bases align to TRBD1. The CDR3 length is 14 residues. Per germline, CDR1 SGHRS and CDR2 YFSETQ. With 4 bases clipped from V and 6 bases from J, the junction kept 6 bases outside the gene matches. The CDR3 region is CASSPTGKDEKLFF. The CDR3 bases are TGCGCCAGCAGCCCGACAGGGAAGGATGAAAAACTGTTTTTT. Supplemented by reference TRBV5-1 and TRBJ1-4, the full variable domain reads KAGVTQTPRYLIKTRGQQVTLSCSPISGHRSVSWYQQTPGQGLQFLFEYFSETQRNKGNFPGRFSGRQFSNSRSEMNVSTLELGDSALYLCASSPTGKDEKLFFGSGTQLSVL.

The V call is TRBV4-1, the J call TRBJ1-1, with D possibly being TRBD1 (6 bases). The CDR3 is 20 residues long. The V and J ends lost 4 bases and 1 base respectively, with 28 bases between them. Germline CDR1 and CDR2: MGHRA and YSYEKL. The CDR3 DNA reads as TGCGCCAGCAGCCCGACCCTACCTGGACAGCCAGTTAGAAGGAACACTGAAGCTTTCTTT. Translated, it gives CASSPTLPGQPVRRNTEAFF.

This chain links TRBV27 with TRBJ2-7; D gene ambiguous. The CDR3 extends over 13 amino acids. Germline V gene lookup returns CDR1 MNHEY and CDR2 SMNVEV (reference sequence). The ends were cut back, 2 bases at V and 2 bases at J, with 7 bases in the middle. The CDR3 spells CASSLMAAYEQYF. The CDR3, as DNA: TGTGCCAGCAGTTTAATGGCCGCCTACGAGCAGTACTTC.

The CDR3 loop is CSVRDSRGGELFF. The CDR3 DNA is TGCAGCGTCAGGGACAGTCGAGGCGGGGAGCTGTTTTTT. The chain recombines TRBV29-1 with TRBJ2-2, with 7 bases fitting TRBD1. This CDR3 has 13 residues. CDR1 is SQVTM and CDR2 is ANQGSEA in the germline V gene. The ends lost 6 bases at V and 7 bases at J; junction bases unmatched: 8.

This chain links TRBV28 with TRBJ1-2; D is ambiguous. CDR3 length equals 12 residues. V lost 7 bases and J lost 0, with 6 bases in between. Germline CDR1 and CDR2: MDHEN and SYDVKM. DNA for the CDR3: TGTGCCAGCAAGCAGGCTAACTATGGCTACACCTTC. Protein: CASKQANYGYTF.

The chain joins TRBV7-8 to TRBJ2-7, with TRBD1 identical over 7 bases. The V segment lost 0 bases and the J segment 6 bases; nucleotides outside the gene matches: 2. The CDR3 runs 13 residues. CDR1 is SGHVS, CDR2 FQNEAQ, per germline. CDR3: CASSLADRVEQYF. CDR3 nucleotides: TGTGCCAGCAGCTTAGCCGACAGGGTCGAGCAGTACTTC. The complete variable domain, with remaining parts taken from reference TRBV7-8 and TRBJ2-7, reads GAGVSQSPRYKVAKRGQDVALRCDPISGHVSLFWYQQALGQGPEFLTYFQNEAQLDKSGLPSDRFFAERPEGSVSTLKIQRTQQEDSAVYLCASSLADRVEQYFGPGTRLTVT.

The CDR3: CASSARTGSTEAFF. CDR3 bases: TGTGCCAGCAGTGCCCGGACAGGTAGCACTGAAGCTTTCTTT. The chain recombines TRBV6-5 with TRBJ1-1; 7 nucleotides match TRBD1. V shed 5 bases and J 4 bases; nucleotides not matched to a gene: 7. The CDR3 totals 14 residues. The germline gives CDR1 MNHEY, CDR2 SVGAGI.

The chain employs TRBV2 and TRBJ2-5, with a weak D call TRBD1 (6 bases). This CDR3 region has 17 residues. V lost 6 bases to trimming and J lost 5 bases, with 25 bases between them. Germline values: CDR1 SNHLY, CDR2 FYNNEI. CDR3 DNA sequence: TGTGCCAGCAGGCCCCCGAGTGGACAGTACCGATCTGAGACCCAGTACTTC. Translation gives CASRPPSGQYRSETQYF.

The chain joins TRBV6-6 to TRBJ2-5; 7 nucleotides line up with TRBD2. CDR1 MNHNY and CDR2 SVGAGI come from the germline V gene (reference sequence). CDR3 length equals 15 residues. Trimming at V came to 3 bases and at J to 5 bases, leaving 9 bases not matched to a gene. This CDR3 reads CASSYRGRAVETQYF. The DNA for the CDR3 is TGTGCCAGCAGTTATCGTGGGAGGGCCGTGGAGACCCAGTACTTC.

The genes are TRBV10-1 and TRBJ2-2; the match to TRBD2 covers 11 bases. Germline loops: CDR1 WNHNN, CDR2 SYGVQD (reference sequence). V lost 0 bases, J lost 1 base, and 10 bases stayed unmatched. The CDR3 contains 20 residues. This chain's CDR3 is CASSESLLSGTSGNTGELFF. The DNA of the CDR3 is TGCGCCAGCAGTGAGTCCCTATTGTCCGGGACTAGCGGGAACACCGGGGAGCTGTTTTTT.

V is TRBV6-1 and J is TRBJ2-1; 7 bases align to TRBD2. V lost 6 bases, J lost 2 bases, and 4 bases stayed unmatched. This CDR3 is built from 14 residues. CDR1 is MNHNS, CDR2 SASEGT, per germline. CDR3 DNA: TGTGCCAGCAGGCGGGAGAACGCCTACAATGAGCAGTTCTTC. It translates to CASRRENAYNEQFF.

The chain joins TRBV6-5 to TRBJ1-2; no definite D call. Germline V gives CDR1 MNHEY, CDR2 SVGAGI. The length of the CDR3 is 13 residues. With 2 bases removed from V and 5 bases from J, the gap between germline ends came to 9 bases. The CDR3 is CASSYAGTYGYTF. CDR3 bases: TGTGCCAGCAGTTACGCAGGAACTTATGGCTACACCTTC.

The J gene is TRBJ1-2, the V gene TRBV18; perhaps TRBD1 as D (6 bases). The V and J ends lost 2 bases and 8 bases respectively, with 12 bases between them. CDR3 size: 13 residues. In germline, CDR1 is KGHSH, CDR2 LQKENI. The CDR3 DNA reads as TGTGCCAGCTCACCAAACAGGGAGTTAGGCTACACCTTC. It yields the protein CASSPNRELGYTF. Combining the CDR3 with reference TRBV18 and TRBJ1-2 gives the whole variable domain NAGVMQNPRHLVRRRGQEARLRCSPMKGHSHVYWYRQLPEEGLKFMVYLQKENIIDESGMPKERFSAEFPKEGPSILRIQQVVRGDSAAYFCASSPNRELGYTFGSGTRLTVV.

The rearrangement links TRBV19 to TRBJ1-1; 11 positions agree with TRBD1. V gave up 7 bases and J gave up 6 bases; unmatched junction bases: 10. Germline CDR1 LNHDA, CDR2 SQIVND (reference sequence). The CDR3 totals 15 residues. CDR3 region: CASKQPGQGAAEAFF. Here the CDR3 DNA reads TGTGCCAGTAAACAGCCCGGACAGGGGGCCGCTGAAGCTTTCTTT.

The V gene is TRBV10-2, the J gene TRBJ2-7; D perhaps matches TRBD2 (6 bases). The CDR3 consists of 15 residues. V was trimmed by 4 bases and J by 8 bases, leaving 21 bases between them. Germline V gene sequence: CDR1 WSHSY, CDR2 SAAADI. The CDR3 spells CASSVTGTGASQQYF. As DNA, the CDR3 is TGCGCCAGCAGTGTGACCGGGACTGGGGCCAGTCAGCAGTACTTC.

This rearrangement joins TRBV29-1 to TRBJ2-7; perhaps TRBD1 as D (5 bases). V was pared by 1 base and J by 3 bases, with 10 bases between. Germline V gene lookup returns CDR1 SQVTM and CDR2 ANQGSEA. This CDR3 spans 13 amino acids. Here the CDR3 DNA reads TGCAGCGTTGAAGTACAGGCGAACTACGAGCAGTACTTC. It yields the protein CSVEVQANYEQYF.

J is TRBJ2-2 and V is TRBV5-1; 7 nucleotides agree with TRBD1. The germline gives CDR1 SGHRS, CDR2 YFSETQ. With 4 bases clipped from V and 0 bases from J, the junction kept 3 bases outside the gene matches. The CDR3 extends over 15 amino acids. Here the CDR3 DNA reads TGCGCCAGCAGCACCGGGACAGCGAACACCGGGGAGCTGTTTTTT. Its protein product is CASSTGTANTGELFF.

The CDR3 nucleotides are TGTGCCAGCAGCTTCCGAGGACAGCCCCAGCATTTT. Amino acids: CASSFRGQPQHF. The rearrangement uses TRBV5-6 and TRBJ1-5; no firm D call. The germline V and J ends were trimmed by 2 bases and 7 bases, with 7 bases remaining between them. This CDR3 spans 12 amino acids. Germline assignment: CDR1 SGHDT and CDR2 YYEEEE. The full variable domain, its missing parts supplied by reference TRBV5-6 and TRBJ1-5, is DAGVTQSPTHLIKTRGQQVTLRCSPKSGHDTVSWYQQALGQGPQFIFQYYEEEERQRGNFPDRFSGHQFPNYSSELNVNALLLGDSALYLCASSFRGQPQHFGDGTRLSIL.

J is TRBJ2-7 and V is TRBV18; 7 positions match TRBD1. The germline V gene encodes CDR1 KGHSH and CDR2 LQKENI. The CDR3 spans 14 residues. V trimming: 3 bases; J trimming: 1 base; junction bases outside the gene matches: 3. For the CDR3, the DNA is TGTGCCAGCTCACCTACGGGACAGTCCTACGAGCAGTACTTC. It codes for CASSPTGQSYEQYF.

The V call is TRBV28, the J call TRBJ2-3, with 8 bases identical to TRBD2. The CDR3 is made up of 15 amino acids. With V trimmed by 3 bases and J by 2 bases, 4 bases remained unmatched. Germline assignment: CDR1 MDHEN and CDR2 SYDVKM. The CDR3 spells CASSFSSGATDTQYF. The CDR3 DNA follows: TGTGCCAGCAGTTTTAGTAGCGGGGCCACAGATACGCAGTATTTT.

The chain couples TRBV6-1 to TRBJ2-5; 15 nucleotides agree with TRBD2. V lost 3 bases, J lost 2 bases, and 1 base stayed unmatched. The CDR3 runs to 16 residues. Germline V gene sequence: CDR1 MNHNS, CDR2 SASEGT. The CDR3 sequence is CASSEGLAGGQETQYF. CDR3 sequence (DNA): TGTGCCAGCAGTGAGGGACTAGCGGGAGGACAAGAGACCCAGTACTTC.